This T cell receptor (beta chain) was captured by sequencing in a study of OX40 agonist ivuxolimab in advanced cancers. Turning to the study itself: Therapy given before enrollment (anti-PD-1, anti-PD-L1 or anti-CTLA-4) was allowed, and roughly 42% had some. Two patients with cutaneous melanoma and one with hepatocellular carcinoma, three in total, showed partial responses. Study-wide points: The antigen specificity of the peripheral T cells (those that were expanded) was not determined.

The table came from immunoSEQ multiplex PCR; TCRdb's copy has only in-frame clones and leaves some out. This table holds 20,000 to 25,000 clones, 83% found once. Deletions cut 1 base from V and 4 bases from J, with 14 bases between. The CDR3 sequence is 15 residues long. Germline V gene lookup returns CDR1 SGHNT and CDR2 YYREEE (reference sequence). Remarks on this clone: Its antigen is still unknown.

The specimen comprised CD4+ or CD8+ T cells sorted from blood, sampled in a trial of the OX40 agonist ivuxolimab. This TCR was sampled from an adult with an advanced solid tumor such as melanoma, head and neck, liver or kidney cancer. The chain uses TRBV5-4 and TRBJ1-2, with D perhaps TRBD1 (6 bases). CDR3 protein: CASSLKGQSFYGYTF. The CDR3 coding sequence is TGTGCCAGCAGCTTGAAAGGACAGTCCTTCTATGGCTACACCTTC.